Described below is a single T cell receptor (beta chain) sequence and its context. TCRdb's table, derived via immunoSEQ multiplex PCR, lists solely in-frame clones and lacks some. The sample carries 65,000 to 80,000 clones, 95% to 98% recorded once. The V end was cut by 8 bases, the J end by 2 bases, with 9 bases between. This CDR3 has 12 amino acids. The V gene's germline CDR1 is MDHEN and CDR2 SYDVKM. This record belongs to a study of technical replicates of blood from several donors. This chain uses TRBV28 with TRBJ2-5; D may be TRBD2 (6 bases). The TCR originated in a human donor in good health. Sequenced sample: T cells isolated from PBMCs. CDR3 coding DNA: TGTGCCAGCGGGAGCGGGCAAGAGACCCAGTACTTC. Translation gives CASGSGQETQYF.